One sample yielded the 26 T cell receptor beta chains listed below, sequenced in a study of shared clonotypes between healthy human individuals. Positively selected for CCR7, the CD45RO-negative cells used as naive CD8 cells excluded terminally differentiated effector memory CD45RA+ cells. Only in-frame clones appear in the TCRdb table, and some are missing; sequencing was by immunoSEQ multiplex PCR. The sample carries over 2 million clones, 85% to 95% recorded once. Specimen: naive CD8+ T cells sorted from blood. The receptor source for this set is a man between 18 and 35 years old in good health.

The J gene is TRBJ1-6, the V gene TRBV27; D not resolved. This CDR3 is built from 13 residues. The V gene's germline CDR1 is MNHEY and CDR2 SMNVEV (reference sequence). The germline V and J ends were trimmed by 3 bases and 7 bases, with 7 bases remaining between them. The CDR3 here is CASSFGPNSPLHF. In DNA form, the CDR3 reads TGTGCCAGCAGTTTTGGGCCCAATTCACCCCTCCACTTT.

Points on this clone: Other nucleotide sequences from this sample produce the same CDR3. The rearrangement uses TRBV28 and TRBJ2-2; TRBD1 agrees at 7 bases. The CDR3 extends over 15 amino acids. CDR1 and CDR2 from the germline V gene are MDHEN and SYDVKM. Unmatched junction bases numbered 6, after V lost 3 bases and J lost 5 bases. CDR3 bases: TGTGCCAGCAGTTTGAGGGGGCTTCGGACCGGGGAGCTGTTTTTT. Amino acid sequence: CASSLRGLRTGELFF.

The chain couples TRBV5-4 to TRBJ1-1; TRBD1 agrees at 9 bases. After removal of 4 bases from V and 4 bases from J, the junction contained 11 bases not matched to a gene. Germline loops: CDR1 SGHNT, CDR2 YYREEE (reference sequence). The CDR3 is 16 amino acids. In DNA form, the CDR3 reads TGTGCCAGCAGCGTAGGGACAGGGATTTTAGGCACTGAAGCTTTCTTT. Its translation is CASSVGTGILGTEAFF.

The chain carries TRBV7-9 and TRBJ1-2; a possible D gene is TRBD1 (6 bases). The germline V gene encodes CDR1 SEHNR and CDR2 FQNEAQ (reference sequence). Trimming removed 4 bases at V and 4 bases at J, with 10 bases between. CDR3 length equals 13 residues. The CDR3 is CASSYGTSYGYTF. CDR3 nucleotides: TGTGCCAGCAGCTACGGGACAAGCTATGGCTACACCTTC.

The chain carries TRBV27 and TRBJ1-5; 8 bases fit TRBD1. The CDR3 covers 16 residues. Unmatched junction bases numbered 8, after V lost 6 bases and J lost 1 base. Germline loops: CDR1 MNHEY, CDR2 SMNVEV (reference sequence). DNA for the CDR3: TGTGCCAGCAGGGCAGGGGGCGGAATAAGCAATCAGCCCCAGCATTTT. Translated, it gives CASRAGGGISNQPQHF.

V and J are TRBV6-1 and TRBJ2-1, with TRBD2 matching 10 bases. The length of the CDR3 is 16 residues. Germline V gene sequence: CDR1 MNHNS, CDR2 SASEGT. The V gene end was trimmed by 0 bases and the J gene end by 4 bases; junction bases not matched to a gene: 3. This CDR3 is CASSEAGTSEYNEQFF. The CDR3 DNA sequence: TGTGCCAGCAGTGAAGCCGGGACTAGCGAGTACAATGAGCAGTTCTTC.

Concerning this clone: Additional DNA sequences in this sample encode the identical CDR3. V usage is TRBV5-1 and J usage is TRBJ2-3, with D perhaps TRBD1 (6 bases). The CDR3 loop spans 15 amino acids. Trimming left V 0 bases short and J 2 bases short, with 10 bases between. Germline V gene sequence: CDR1 SGHRS, CDR2 YFSETQ. The CDR3 loop is CASSLVGDNTDTQYF. The CDR3 bases are TGCGCCAGCAGCTTGGTGGGGGACAACACAGATACGCAGTATTTT.

The chain couples TRBV4-1 to TRBJ2-7; D is ambiguous. Germline V gene data show CDR1 as MGHRA and CDR2 as YSYEKL. This CDR3 has 16 amino acids. Trimming pared 1 base from V and 0 bases from J, leaving 13 bases between. The CDR3 sequence is CASSQVLRLPSYEQYF. The CDR3 DNA sequence: TGCGCCAGCAGCCAAGTTCTGCGGTTGCCCTCCTACGAGCAGTACTTC.

The chain uses TRBV10-3 and TRBJ2-5; TRBD2 might be the D (5 bases). Germline-derived CDR1 and CDR2 are ENHRY and SYGVKD. The CDR3 runs 15 residues. Trimming took 2 bases from V and 3 from J, leaving 13 bases between them. The DNA for the CDR3 is TGTGCCATCAGTGAGCTCGGGATGAAGGAAGAGACCCAGTACTTC. Translating it yields CAISELGMKEETQYF.

This sequence joins TRBV27 and TRBJ2-7; D is perhaps TRBD1 (5 bases). V was cut by 4 bases and J by 4 bases, with 8 bases left in between. The CDR3 loop spans 12 amino acids. Germline lookup yields CDR1 MNHEY and CDR2 SMNVEV (reference sequence). The CDR3 protein is CASSSPGYEQYF. The CDR3 DNA sequence: TGTGCCAGCAGTTCTCCAGGGTACGAGCAGTACTTC.

Here the CDR3 DNA reads TGCAGCGTCGGCACCGCGGGGGGGTACGATGGCTACACCTTC. Protein: CSVGTAGGYDGYTF. The chain combines TRBV29-1 with TRBJ1-2; possibly TRBD1 for D (5 bases). The V end lost 6 bases, the J end lost 6 bases, and 20 bases lay between the germline ends. The CDR3 extends over 14 amino acids. The V gene's germline CDR1 is SQVTM and CDR2 ANQGSEA.

This CDR3 is CASSKTDSYEQYF. CDR3 nucleotides: TGTGCCAGCAGCAAAACCGACAGCTACGAGCAGTACTTC. The V call is TRBV7-9, the J call TRBJ2-7; D perhaps matches TRBD1 (5 bases). From germline, CDR1 is SEHNR and CDR2 FQNEAQ (reference sequence). This CDR3 has 13 amino acids. With 5 bases removed from V and 3 bases from J, the gap between germline ends came to 11 bases.

The chain links TRBV27 to TRBJ2-7, with D unclear. Trimming cost V 3 bases and J 2 bases, with 8 bases left between them. CDR1 and CDR2 from the germline V gene are MNHEY and SMNVEV (reference sequence). The CDR3 consists of 13 residues. CDR3 protein: CASSFSNTYEQYF. The CDR3 bases are TGTGCCAGCAGTTTTTCTAATACCTACGAGCAGTACTTC.

The CDR3 spells CASSVGTATGELFF. The CDR3 DNA sequence: TGCGCCAGCAGTGTAGGGACAGCCACCGGGGAGCTGTTTTTT. The rearrangement joins TRBV10-1 to TRBJ2-2; 7 bases map to TRBD1. This CDR3 has 14 residues. The germline CDR1 and CDR2 sequences are WNHNN and SYGVQD (reference sequence). The J segment lost 4 bases and the V segment lost 4 bases, leaving 3 bases of the junction unmatched.

The chain employs TRBV2 and TRBJ2-7, with no clear D. The CDR3 runs to 10 residues. Trimming shortened V by 3 bases and J by 8 bases, and 5 bases separated the two germline ends. Per the germline V gene, CDR1 is SNHLY and CDR2 is FYNNEI. As DNA, the CDR3 is TGTGCCAGCAGTGAGGACCAGCAGTACTTC. It is translated as CASSEDQQYF.

This clone was detected once. The chain combines TRBV2 with TRBJ2-7; TRBD2 might be the D (5 bases). The CDR3 consists of 12 residues. V lost 9 bases and J lost 4, with 13 bases in between. CDR1 SNHLY and CDR2 FYNNEI come from the germline V gene. Here the CDR3 reads CASERAKYEQYF. CDR3 bases: TGTGCCAGTGAGAGGGCGAAGTACGAGCAGTACTTC.

The chain couples TRBV7-9 to TRBJ1-1; tentative D call: TRBD1 (5 bases). This CDR3 region has 17 residues. CDR1 and CDR2 from the germline V gene are SEHNR and FQNEAQ (reference sequence). Trimming stripped 5 bases from V and 0 bases from J, with 19 bases between. The CDR3 loop reads CASSPPGGTGVNTEAFF. The CDR3 DNA follows: TGTGCCAGCAGCCCACCCGGGGGTACAGGAGTGAACACTGAAGCTTTCTTT.

V and J are TRBV19 and TRBJ1-1; 8 nucleotides align to TRBD1. V dropped 5 bases and J dropped 1; count of bases not matched to a gene: 6. This CDR3 comprises 15 residues. The germline V gene encodes CDR1 LNHDA and CDR2 SQIVND (reference sequence). DNA of the CDR3: TGTGCCAGTAGTCCCTGGACAGGGCCGAACACTGAAGCTTTCTTT. The encoded protein is CASSPWTGPNTEAFF.

The table lists this clone with a count of one. The V and J genes are TRBV11-2 and TRBJ1-3; D unresolved. Deletions cut 1 base from V and 0 bases from J, with 13 bases between. This CDR3 comprises 17 residues. The V gene's germline CDR1 is SGHAT and CDR2 FQNNGV. The CDR3 sequence: CASSLAHPPSSGNTIYF. In DNA, the CDR3 is TGTGCCAGCAGCTTAGCGCATCCCCCGAGCTCTGGAAACACCATATATTTT.

The chain links TRBV7-8 to TRBJ2-5; 11 bases map to TRBD1. CDR3 length: 15 amino acids. Germline lookup yields CDR1 SGHVS and CDR2 FQNEAQ. After removal of 4 bases from V and 2 bases from J, the junction contained 3 bases not matched to a gene. The CDR3 DNA follows: TGTGCCAGCAGCTCGTGGGACAGGGGGCAAGAGACCCAGTACTTC. Its protein product is CASSSWDRGQETQYF. The variable domain in full, with the rest retrieved from reference TRBV7-8 and TRBJ2-5, is GAGVSQSPRYKVAKRGQDVALRCDPISGHVSLFWYQQALGQGPEFLTYFQNEAQLDKSGLPSDRFFAERPEGSVSTLKIQRTQQEDSAVYLCASSSWDRGQETQYFGPGTRLLVL.

The rearrangement uses TRBV5-4 and TRBJ1-4; no reliable D call. Germline V gene lookup returns CDR1 SGHNT and CDR2 YYREEE (reference sequence). The CDR3 is made up of 14 amino acids. The ends were cut back, 4 bases at V and 1 base at J, with 8 bases in the middle. The CDR3 sequence: CASSPAGTNEKLFF. CDR3 coding DNA: TGTGCCAGCAGCCCGGCCGGAACTAATGAAAAACTGTTTTTT.

This clone was counted once. The chain joins TRBV11-2 to TRBJ2-7; D may be TRBD1 (6 bases). Per germline, CDR1 SGHAT and CDR2 FQNNGV. Deletions cut 0 bases from V and 2 bases from J, with 17 bases between. This CDR3 is 17 amino acids long. The CDR3 here is CASSLDEQGLNPYEQYF. Written as DNA, the CDR3 is TGTGCCAGCAGCTTAGATGAGCAGGGGTTAAACCCCTACGAGCAGTACTTC.

The V call is TRBV6-6, the J call TRBJ2-7; no firm D call. V gave up 5 bases and J gave up 3 bases, with 8 bases separating them. Germline CDR1 and CDR2: MNHNY and SVGAGI (reference sequence). This CDR3 spans 12 amino acids. The CDR3 nucleotides read TGTGCCAGCAGTAACCTCTTCTACGAGCAGTACTTC. This codes for CASSNLFYEQYF.

V and J are TRBV2 and TRBJ1-3, with D hard to call. In germline, CDR1 is SNHLY, CDR2 FYNNEI. This CDR3 is 15 amino acids long. Trimming removed 5 bases from V and 0 bases from J, with 11 bases in between. The CDR3 region is CASSPVGYSGNTIYF. In nucleotides, the CDR3 is TGTGCCAGCAGTCCCGTAGGTTACTCTGGAAACACCATATATTTT.

J is TRBJ1-4 and V is TRBV7-9; 8 nucleotides align to TRBD1. The trim removed 5 bases at V and 0 bases at J, leaving 5 bases unmatched. CDR3 length: 16 residues. The germline CDR1 and CDR2 sequences are SEHNR and FQNEAQ (reference sequence). CDR3 region: CASSNRQGPTNEKLFF. The CDR3 bases are TGTGCCAGCAGCAACAGACAGGGGCCAACTAATGAAAAACTGTTTTTT. Using reference TRBV7-9 and TRBJ1-4 for the parts outside the CDR3, the full variable domain is DTGVSQNPRHKITKRGQNVTFRCDPISEHNRLYWYRQTLGQGPEFLTYFQNEAQLEKSRLLSDRFSAERPKGSFSTLEIQRTEQGDSAMYLCASSNRQGPTNEKLFFGSGTQLSVL.

The chain has TRBV9 and TRBJ2-3; 13 bases line up with TRBD2. The ends lost 0 bases at V and 0 bases at J; junction bases unmatched: 4. The germline CDR1 and CDR2 sequences are SGDLS and YYNGEE. The CDR3 has 18 amino acids. In DNA form, the CDR3 reads TGTGCCAGCAGCGTAGAACTAGCGGGGGGGACTAGCACAGATACGCAGTATTTT. Its protein product is CASSVELAGGTSTDTQYF.